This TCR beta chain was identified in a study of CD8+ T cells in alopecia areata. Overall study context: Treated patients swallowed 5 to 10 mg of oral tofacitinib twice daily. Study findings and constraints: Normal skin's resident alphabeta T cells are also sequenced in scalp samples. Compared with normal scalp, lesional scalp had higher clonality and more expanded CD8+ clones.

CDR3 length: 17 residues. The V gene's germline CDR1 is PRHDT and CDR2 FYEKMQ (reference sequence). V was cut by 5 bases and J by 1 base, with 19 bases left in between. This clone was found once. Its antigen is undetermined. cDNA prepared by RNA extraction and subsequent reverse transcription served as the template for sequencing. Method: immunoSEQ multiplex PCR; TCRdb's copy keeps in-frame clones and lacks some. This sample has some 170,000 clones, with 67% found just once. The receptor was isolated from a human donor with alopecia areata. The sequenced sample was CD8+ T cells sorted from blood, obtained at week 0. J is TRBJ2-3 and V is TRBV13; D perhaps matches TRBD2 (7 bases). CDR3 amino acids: CASSHREGTAGTDTQYF. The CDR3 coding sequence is TGTGCCAGCAGCCACAGGGAGGGCACAGCCGGCACAGATACGCAGTATTTT.